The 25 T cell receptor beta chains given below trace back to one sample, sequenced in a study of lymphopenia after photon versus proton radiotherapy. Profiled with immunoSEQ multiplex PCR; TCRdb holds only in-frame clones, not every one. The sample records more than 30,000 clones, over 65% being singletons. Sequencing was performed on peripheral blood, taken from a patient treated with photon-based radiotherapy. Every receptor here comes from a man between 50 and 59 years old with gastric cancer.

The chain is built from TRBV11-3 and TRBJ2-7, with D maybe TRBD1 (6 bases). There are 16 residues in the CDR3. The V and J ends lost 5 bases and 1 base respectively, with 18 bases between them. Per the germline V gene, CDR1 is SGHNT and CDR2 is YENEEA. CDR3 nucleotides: TGTGCCAGCAGCACCTACGGACAGCCCTTATCCTACGAGCAGTACTTC. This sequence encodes CASSTYGQPLSYEQYF.

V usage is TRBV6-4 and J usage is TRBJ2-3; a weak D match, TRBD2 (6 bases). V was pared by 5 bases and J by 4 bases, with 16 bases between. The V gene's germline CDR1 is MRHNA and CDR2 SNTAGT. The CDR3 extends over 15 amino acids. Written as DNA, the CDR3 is TGTGCCAGCAGTCAAGCGGGTCAAGGCGCAGATACGCAGTATTTT. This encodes CASSQAGQGADTQYF.

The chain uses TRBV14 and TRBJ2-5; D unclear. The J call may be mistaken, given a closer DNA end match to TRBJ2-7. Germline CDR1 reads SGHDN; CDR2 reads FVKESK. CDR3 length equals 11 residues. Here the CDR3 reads CASSQELEQYF. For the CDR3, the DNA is TGTGCCAGCAGCCAAGAACTCGAGCAGTACTTC.

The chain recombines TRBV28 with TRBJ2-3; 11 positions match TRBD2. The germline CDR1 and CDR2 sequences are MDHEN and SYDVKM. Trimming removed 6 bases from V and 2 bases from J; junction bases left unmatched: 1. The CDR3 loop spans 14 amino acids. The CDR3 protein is CASRLAGATDTQYF. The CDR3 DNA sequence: TGTGCCAGCAGACTAGCGGGGGCCACAGATACGCAGTATTTT.

The CDR3 loop is CASSPPVLDEQYF. For the CDR3, the DNA is TGTGCCAGCTCACCACCGGTTCTAGACGAGCAGTACTTC. The chain uses TRBV18 and TRBJ2-7; no firm D call. The CDR3 spans 13 residues. V was cut by 0 bases and J by 5 bases, with 8 bases left in between. The germline gives CDR1 KGHSH, CDR2 LQKENI. Using reference TRBV18 and TRBJ2-7 for the parts outside the CDR3, the full variable domain is NAGVMQNPRHLVRRRGQEARLRCSPMKGHSHVYWYRQLPEEGLKFMVYLQKENIIDESGMPKERFSAEFPKEGPSILRIQQVVRGDSAAYFCASSPPVLDEQYFGPGTRLTVT.

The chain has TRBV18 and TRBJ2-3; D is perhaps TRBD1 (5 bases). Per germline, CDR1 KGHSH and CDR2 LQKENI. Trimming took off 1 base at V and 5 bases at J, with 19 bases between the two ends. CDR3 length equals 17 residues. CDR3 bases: TGTGCCAGCTCACCACAGTATGACAGCCCTTCAAAAGATACGCAGTATTTT. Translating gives CASSPQYDSPSKDTQYF. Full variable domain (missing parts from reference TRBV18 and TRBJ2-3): NAGVMQNPRHLVRRRGQEARLRCSPMKGHSHVYWYRQLPEEGLKFMVYLQKENIIDESGMPKERFSAEFPKEGPSILRIQQVVRGDSAAYFCASSPQYDSPSKDTQYFGPGTRLTVL.

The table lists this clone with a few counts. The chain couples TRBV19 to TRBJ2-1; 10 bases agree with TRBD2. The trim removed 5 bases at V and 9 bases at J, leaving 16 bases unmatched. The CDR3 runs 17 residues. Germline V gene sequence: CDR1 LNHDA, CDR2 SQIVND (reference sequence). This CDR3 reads CASSPRGSGRPLSEQFF. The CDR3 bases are TGTGCCAGTAGTCCCCGGGGTAGCGGGAGGCCCCTTTCTGAGCAGTTCTTC.

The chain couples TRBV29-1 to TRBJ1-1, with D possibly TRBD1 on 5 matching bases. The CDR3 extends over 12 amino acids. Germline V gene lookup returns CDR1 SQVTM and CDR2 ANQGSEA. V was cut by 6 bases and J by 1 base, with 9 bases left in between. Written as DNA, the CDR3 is TGCAGCGTCACTCAGGGGAACACTGAAGCTTTCTTT. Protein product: CSVTQGNTEAFF.

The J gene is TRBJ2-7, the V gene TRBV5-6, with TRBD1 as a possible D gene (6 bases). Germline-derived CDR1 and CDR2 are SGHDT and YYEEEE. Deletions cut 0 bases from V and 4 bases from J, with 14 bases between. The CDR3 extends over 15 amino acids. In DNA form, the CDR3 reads TGTGCCAGCAGCTTGGTCGGACTCCAGGGGTACGAGCAGTACTTC. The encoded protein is CASSLVGLQGYEQYF.

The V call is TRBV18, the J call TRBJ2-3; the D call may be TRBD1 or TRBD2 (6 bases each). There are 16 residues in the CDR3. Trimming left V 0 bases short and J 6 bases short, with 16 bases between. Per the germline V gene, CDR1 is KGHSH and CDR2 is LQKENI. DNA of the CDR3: TGTGCCAGCTCACCACCGGAAAGGGGGGTCGAGGATACGCAGTATTTT. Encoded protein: CASSPPERGVEDTQYF.

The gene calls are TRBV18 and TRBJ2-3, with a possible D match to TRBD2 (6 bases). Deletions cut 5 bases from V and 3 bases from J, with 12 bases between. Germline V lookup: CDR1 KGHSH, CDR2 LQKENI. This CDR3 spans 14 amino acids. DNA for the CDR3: TGTGCCAGCTCATGGGACTCCATTACAGATACGCAGTATTTT. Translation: CASSWDSITDTQYF.

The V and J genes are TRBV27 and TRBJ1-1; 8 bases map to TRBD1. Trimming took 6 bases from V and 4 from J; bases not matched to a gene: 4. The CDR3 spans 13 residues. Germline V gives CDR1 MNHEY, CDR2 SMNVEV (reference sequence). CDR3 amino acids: CASSRTGGTEAFF. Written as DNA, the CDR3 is TGTGCCAGCAGCCGAACAGGGGGCACTGAAGCTTTCTTT.

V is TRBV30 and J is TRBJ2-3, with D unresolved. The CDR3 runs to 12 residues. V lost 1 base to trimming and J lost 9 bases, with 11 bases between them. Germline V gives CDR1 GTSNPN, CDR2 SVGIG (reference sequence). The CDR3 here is CAWSGIHVTQYF. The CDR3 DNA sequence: TGTGCCTGGAGTGGGATACACGTAACGCAGTATTTT.

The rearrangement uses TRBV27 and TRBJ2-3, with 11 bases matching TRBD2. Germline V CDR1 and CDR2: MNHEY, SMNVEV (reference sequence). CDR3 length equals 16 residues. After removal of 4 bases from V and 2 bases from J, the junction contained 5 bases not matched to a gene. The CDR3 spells CASSSATSGVTDTQYF. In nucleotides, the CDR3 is TGTGCCAGCAGTTCTGCGACTAGCGGGGTCACAGATACGCAGTATTTT.

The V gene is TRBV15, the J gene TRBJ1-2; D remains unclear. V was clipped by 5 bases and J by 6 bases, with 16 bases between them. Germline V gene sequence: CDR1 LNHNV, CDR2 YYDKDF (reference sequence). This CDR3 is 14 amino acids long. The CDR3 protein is CATSLLSGIDGYTF. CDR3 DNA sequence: TGTGCCACCAGCCTGCTTTCCGGGATCGATGGCTACACCTTC.

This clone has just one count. The CDR3: CSVAQGDYGYTF. As DNA, the CDR3 is TGCAGCGTTGCCCAGGGGGACTATGGCTACACCTTC. The V and J genes are TRBV29-1 and TRBJ1-2, with TRBD1 matching 7 bases. CDR1 and CDR2 (germline): SQVTM, ANQGSEA. This CDR3 contains 12 residues. Trimming at V came to 4 bases and at J to 3 bases, leaving 2 bases not matched to a gene.

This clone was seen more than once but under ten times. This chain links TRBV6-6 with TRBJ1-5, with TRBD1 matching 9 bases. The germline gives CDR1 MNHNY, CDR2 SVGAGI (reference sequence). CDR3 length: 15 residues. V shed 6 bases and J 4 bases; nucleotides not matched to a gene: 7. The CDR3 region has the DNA TGTGCCAGCAGCCCCGGGACAGGGAGAAATCAGCCCCAGCATTTT. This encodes CASSPGTGRNQPQHF.

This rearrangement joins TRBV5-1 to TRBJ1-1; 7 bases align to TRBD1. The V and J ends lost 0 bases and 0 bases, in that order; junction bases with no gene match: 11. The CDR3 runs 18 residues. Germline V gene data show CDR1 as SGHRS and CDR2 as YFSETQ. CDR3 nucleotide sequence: TGCGCCAGCAGCTTGGGACAGGGCCTAGCTCCCATGAACACTGAAGCTTTCTTT. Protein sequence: CASSLGQGLAPMNTEAFF.

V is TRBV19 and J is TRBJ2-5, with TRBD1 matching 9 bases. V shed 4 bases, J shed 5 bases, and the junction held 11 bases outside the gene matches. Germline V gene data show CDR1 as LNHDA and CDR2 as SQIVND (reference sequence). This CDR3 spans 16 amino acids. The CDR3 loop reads CASSTTDRGGVETQYF. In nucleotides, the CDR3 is TGTGCCAGTAGTACAACGGACAGGGGCGGAGTTGAGACCCAGTACTTC.

CDR3 nucleotides: TGTGCCAGCAGGCCCAGTACTAGTTATGAGCAGTTCTTC. As protein: CASRPSTSYEQFF. V is TRBV6-6 and J is TRBJ2-1; possible D gene TRBD2, 5 bases. CDR3 length: 13 amino acids. The V and J ends lost 6 bases and 8 bases respectively, with 14 bases between them. In germline, CDR1 is MNHNY, CDR2 SVGAGI (reference sequence).

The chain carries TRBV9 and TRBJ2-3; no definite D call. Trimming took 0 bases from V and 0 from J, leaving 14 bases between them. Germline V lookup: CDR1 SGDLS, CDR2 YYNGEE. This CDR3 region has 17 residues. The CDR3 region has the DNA TGTGCCAGCAGCGTAGATGGAAGCCCTTTTAGCACAGATACGCAGTATTTT. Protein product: CASSVDGSPFSTDTQYF.

CDR3 region: CASSLLGQGKSGYTF. In DNA, the CDR3 is TGTGCCAGCAGCTTATTGGGACAGGGTAAAAGTGGCTACACCTTC. The V gene is TRBV7-2, the J gene TRBJ1-2; 9 nucleotides align to TRBD1. J gave up 7 bases and V 2 bases, and 8 bases lay outside the gene matches. Per the germline V gene, CDR1 is SGHTA and CDR2 is FQGNSA. The CDR3 totals 15 residues.

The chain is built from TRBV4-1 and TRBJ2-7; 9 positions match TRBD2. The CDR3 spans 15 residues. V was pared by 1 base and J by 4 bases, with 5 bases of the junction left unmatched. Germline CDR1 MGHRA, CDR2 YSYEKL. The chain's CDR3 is CASSQGVLAGYEQYF. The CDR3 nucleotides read TGCGCCAGCAGCCAAGGAGTTCTAGCGGGGTACGAGCAGTACTTC.

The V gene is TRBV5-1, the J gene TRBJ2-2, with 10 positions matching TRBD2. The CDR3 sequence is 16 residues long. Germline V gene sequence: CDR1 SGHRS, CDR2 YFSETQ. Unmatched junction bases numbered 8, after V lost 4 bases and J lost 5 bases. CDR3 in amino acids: CASSTTSGILTGELFF. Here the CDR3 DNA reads TGCGCCAGCAGCACAACTAGCGGGATTTTAACCGGGGAGCTGTTTTTT.

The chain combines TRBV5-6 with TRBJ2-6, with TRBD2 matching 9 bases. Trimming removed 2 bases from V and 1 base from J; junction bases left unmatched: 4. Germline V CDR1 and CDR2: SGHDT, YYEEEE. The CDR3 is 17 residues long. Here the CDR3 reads CASSFSGRPSGANVLTF. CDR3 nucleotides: TGTGCCAGCAGCTTTAGCGGGAGACCGTCTGGGGCCAACGTCCTGACTTTC.